The 21 T cell receptor beta chains presented below share a single source sample, sequenced in a study of cytomegalovirus exposure and HLA in healthy donors. Measured with immunoSEQ multiplex PCR; TCRdb has only the in-frame clones, and not every one. The data show around 160,000 clones, with about 82% seen just once and under 2.5% held by the top ten. Sequencing used PBMCs. These receptors originate from a man aged 30-40 years in good health and CMV-seropositive.

The genes are TRBV29-1 and TRBJ1-5; 8 bases align to TRBD1. This CDR3 comprises 14 residues. The V gene end was trimmed by 7 bases and the J gene end by 4 bases; junction bases not matched to a gene: 9. Germline lookup yields CDR1 SQVTM and CDR2 ANQGSEA. As DNA, the CDR3 is TGCAGCGGACGGAGGACAGGGCGAAATCAGCCCCAGCATTTT. Its translation: CSGRRTGRNQPQHF.

The V and J genes are TRBV6-5 and TRBJ2-7; a possible D gene is TRBD1 (5 bases). Germline CDR1 is MNHEY and CDR2 is SVGAGI. V lost 5 bases to trimming and J lost 0 bases, with 14 bases between them. This CDR3 is built from 15 residues. The CDR3 sequence: CASSLTAGLSYEQYF. The CDR3 DNA follows: TGTGCCAGCAGTCTTACGGCAGGGCTCTCCTACGAGCAGTACTTC.

The chain recombines TRBV6-5 with TRBJ1-2, with 10 bases lining up with TRBD1. Germline values: CDR1 MNHEY, CDR2 SVGAGI. The CDR3 is 14 amino acids. The V segment lost 7 bases and the J segment 2 bases; nucleotides outside the gene matches: 4. In DNA form, the CDR3 reads TGTGCCAGCACCAAGGGACAGGGGAACTATGGCTACACCTTC. Residues: CASTKGQGNYGYTF.

The chain uses TRBV6-5 and TRBJ2-7; D perhaps matches TRBD2 (5 bases). Trimming took 0 bases from V and 0 from J, leaving 6 bases between them. This CDR3 spans 14 amino acids. Germline V gene lookup returns CDR1 MNHEY and CDR2 SVGAGI. The CDR3, as DNA: TGTGCCAGCAGTTACTCCGACTACTCCTACGAGCAGTACTTC. Amino acid sequence: CASSYSDYSYEQYF.

J is TRBJ2-7 and V is TRBV4-1; TRBD1 agrees at 8 bases. The CDR3 covers 18 residues. The V gene end was trimmed by 1 base and the J gene end by 0 bases; junction bases not matched to a gene: 11. The V gene's germline CDR1 is MGHRA and CDR2 YSYEKL. The CDR3 DNA follows: TGCGCCAGCAGCCAAGCCCCCGGGGACAGGACCCCCTCCTACGAGCAGTACTTC. Protein sequence: CASSQAPGDRTPSYEQYF.

The V call is TRBV5-1, the J call TRBJ2-5; possible D gene TRBD1, 5 bases. The V and J ends lost 2 bases and 3 bases respectively, with 8 bases between them. The CDR3 covers 13 residues. CDR1 SGHRS and CDR2 YFSETQ come from the germline V gene. The CDR3 reads CASSFLGEETQYF. The CDR3 region has the DNA TGCGCCAGCAGCTTTCTAGGGGAAGAGACCCAGTACTTC.

The CDR3 bases are TGTGCGGCAACGATAGGGGAGGGGGAGACCCAGTACTTC. It encodes CAATIGEGETQYF. The rearrangement joins TRBV2 to TRBJ2-5; 7 nucleotides line up with TRBD2. Germline CDR1 SNHLY, CDR2 FYNNEI. The CDR3 sequence is 13 residues long.

Of note for this clone: An end of the junction does not agree with germline; a read error may underlie this. The gene calls are TRBV7-7 and TRBJ2-7; 13 nucleotides agree with TRBD2. The germline CDR1 and CDR2 sequences are SSHAT and FNYEAQ (reference sequence). This CDR3 region has 15 residues. CDR3 bases: TGTGCTAGCAGCGCGGGACTAGCGGGACCCTACGAGCAGTACTTC. This sequence encodes CASSAGLAGPYEQYF.

The chain combines TRBV5-1 with TRBJ1-5; D unclear. The CDR3 is 14 amino acids. Germline loops: CDR1 SGHRS, CDR2 YFSETQ. Deletions cut 0 bases from V and 0 bases from J, with 4 bases between. CDR3 nucleotide sequence: TGCGCCAGCAGCTTGGGTTATAGCAATCAGCCCCAGCATTTT. Its protein is CASSLGYSNQPQHF. Using reference TRBV5-1 and TRBJ1-5 for the parts outside the CDR3, the full variable domain is KAGVTQTPRYLIKTRGQQVTLSCSPISGHRSVSWYQQTPGQGLQFLFEYFSETQRNKGNFPGRFSGRQFSNSRSEMNVSTLELGDSALYLCASSLGYSNQPQHFGDGTRLSIL.

The rearrangement uses TRBV5-6 and TRBJ1-2, with 7 positions matching TRBD1. Per the germline V gene, CDR1 is SGHDT and CDR2 is YYEEEE. The CDR3 consists of 15 residues. Losses at the gene ends were 4 bases for V and 3 bases for J; bases not matched to a gene: 9. CDR3 nucleotides: TGTGCCAGCAGCAAACAACCGGGACAGCACTATGGCTACACCTTC. Protein: CASSKQPGQHYGYTF. Full variable domain (rest looked up from reference TRBV5-6 and TRBJ1-2): DAGVTQSPTHLIKTRGQQVTLRCSPKSGHDTVSWYQQALGQGPQFIFQYYEEEERQRGNFPDRFSGHQFPNYSSELNVNALLLGDSALYLCASSKQPGQHYGYTFGSGTRLTVV.

This clone has just a few counts. The chain recombines TRBV27 with TRBJ2-1, with a tentative D call TRBD1 (6 bases). The length of the CDR3 is 14 residues. V gave up 8 bases and J gave up 8 bases, with 19 bases separating them. In germline, CDR1 is MNHEY, CDR2 SMNVEV (reference sequence). The CDR3 region has the DNA TGTGCCAGCGGAAACCAGGGGTTATGGGATGAGCAGTTCTTC. It encodes CASGNQGLWDEQFF.

This chain connects TRBV7-9 to TRBJ1-5; TRBD1 might be the D (6 bases). The CDR3 loop spans 14 amino acids. V was trimmed by 5 bases and J by 4 bases, leaving 12 bases between them. Germline CDR1 reads SEHNR; CDR2 reads FQNEAQ (reference sequence). The CDR3 bases are TGTGCCAGCAGCCGAGATACAGGGAATCAGCCCCAGCATTTT. This encodes CASSRDTGNQPQHF.

The chain recombines TRBV6-5 with TRBJ2-7; 7 bases agree with TRBD2. Germline V CDR1 and CDR2: MNHEY, SVGAGI. The CDR3 contains 14 residues. Trimming at V came to 8 bases and at J to 5 bases, leaving 12 bases not matched to a gene. The CDR3 is CASEVGGVSNEQYF. The CDR3, as DNA: TGTGCCAGCGAGGTTGGGGGGGTTTCGAACGAGCAGTACTTC.

This clone showed up just once. As DNA, the CDR3 is TGTGCCAGCAGCCTGGGGACAGGGTCACAGCCCCAGCATTTT. It specifies CASSLGTGSQPQHF. The chain joins TRBV5-6 to TRBJ1-5, with 9 bases fitting TRBD1. V lost 4 bases to trimming and J lost 7 bases; unmatched junction nucleotides: 6. Germline assignment: CDR1 SGHDT and CDR2 YYEEEE. The CDR3 runs to 14 residues.

This chain links TRBV7-9 with TRBJ1-2; a possible D gene is TRBD1 (5 bases). This CDR3 spans 13 amino acids. The germline gives CDR1 SEHNR, CDR2 FQNEAQ (reference sequence). Trimming removed 3 bases at V and 12 bases at J, with 17 bases between. The CDR3 here is CASSLRQFGRDTF. DNA of the CDR3: TGTGCCAGCAGCTTGCGACAGTTTGGCCGCGACACCTTC.

V is TRBV19 and J is TRBJ1-4, with D perhaps matching TRBD1 (6 bases). The germline V and J ends were trimmed by 11 bases and 6 bases, with 19 bases remaining between them. Germline V gene lookup returns CDR1 LNHDA and CDR2 SQIVND (reference sequence). The CDR3 consists of 14 residues. CDR3 nucleotides: TGTGCCTCCGACTCCGGGGGGCTGGATGAAAAACTGTTTTTT. Translated: CASDSGGLDEKLFF. The whole variable domain, filled in from reference TRBV19 and TRBJ1-4, reads DGGITQSPKYLFRKEGQNVTLSCEQNLNHDAMYWYRQDPGQGLRLIYYSQIVNDFQKGDIAEGYSVSREKKESFPLTVTSAQKNPTAFYLCASDSGGLDEKLFFGSGTQLSVL.

The J gene is TRBJ1-5, the V gene TRBV2, with 7 bases that match TRBD1. The CDR3 runs 12 residues. Trimming took 8 bases from V and 4 from J; bases not matched to a gene: 2. Germline V gene sequence: CDR1 SNHLY, CDR2 FYNNEI. The CDR3 coding sequence is TGTGCCAGCGAGGGACAGAATCAGCCCCAGCATTTT. Translated: CASEGQNQPQHF.

The chain recombines TRBV30 with TRBJ2-7; the match to TRBD1 covers 10 bases. V gave up 0 bases and J gave up 5 bases; unmatched junction bases: 4. Per germline, CDR1 GTSNPN and CDR2 SVGIG (reference sequence). This CDR3 is 14 amino acids long. The CDR3 bases are TGTGCCTGGAGTGTAGGGACAGGGGCCCACGAGCAGTACTTC. Translating gives CAWSVGTGAHEQYF. Complete variable domain (other parts from reference TRBV30 and TRBJ2-7): SQTIHQWPATLVQPVGSPLSLECTVEGTSNPNLYWYRQAAGRGLQLLFYSVGIGQISSEVPQNLSASRPQDRQFILSSKKLLLSDSGFYLCAWSVGTGAHEQYFGPGTRLTVT.

The J gene is TRBJ2-1, the V gene TRBV9; 8 bases align to TRBD2. This CDR3 contains 16 residues. Per germline, CDR1 SGDLS and CDR2 YYNGEE. V shed 2 bases and J 0 bases; nucleotides not matched to a gene: 4. The CDR3, as DNA: TGTGCCAGCAGCGTGGGACTAGAACCCTCCTACAATGAGCAGTTCTTC. Residues: CASSVGLEPSYNEQFF.

V usage is TRBV5-8 and J usage is TRBJ2-1, with TRBD2 matching over 10 bases. Looked up from germline, CDR1 is SGHTS and CDR2 is YDEGEE. V lost 3 bases, J lost 5 bases, and 5 bases stayed unmatched. This CDR3 is built from 15 residues. Here the CDR3 reads CASSWGTSEDNEQFF. As DNA, the CDR3 is TGTGCCAGCAGCTGGGGGACTAGCGAGGACAATGAGCAGTTCTTC. Combining the CDR3 with reference TRBV5-8 and TRBJ2-1 gives the whole variable domain EAGVTQSPTHLIKTRGQQATLRCSPISGHTSVYWYQQALGLGLQFLLWYDEGEERNRGNFPPRFSGRQFPNYSSELNVNALELEDSALYLCASSWGTSEDNEQFFGPGTRLTVL.

The chain links TRBV7-9 to TRBJ1-2; D may be TRBD1 (5 bases). This CDR3 comprises 16 residues. The germline gives CDR1 SEHNR, CDR2 FQNEAQ (reference sequence). V lost 4 bases, J lost 2 bases, and 17 bases lay in between. CDR3 protein: CASSSLGRGENYGYTF. CDR3 coding DNA: TGTGCCAGCAGCTCGCTGGGGAGGGGCGAAAACTATGGCTACACCTTC. The full variable domain, its missing parts supplied by reference TRBV7-9 and TRBJ1-2, is DTGVSQNPRHKITKRGQNVTFRCDPISEHNRLYWYRQTLGQGPEFLTYFQNEAQLEKSRLLSDRFSAERPKGSFSTLEIQRTEQGDSAMYLCASSSLGRGENYGYTFGSGTRLTVV.